The source of this T cell receptor beta chain is a study of identical twins. A universal primer site arose from template switching, and cDNA bore unique molecular identifiers. TCRdb reprocessed the 5' RACE reads via MiXCR and lists one record per CDR3 protein. Here the sample spans roughly 1,500,000 distinct CDR3 sequences, roughly 35% being singletons. Trimming pared 0 bases from V and 6 bases from J, leaving 11 bases between. The CDR3 extends over 14 amino acids. The germline V gene has CDR1 SEHNR and CDR2 FQNEAQ (reference sequence). This clonotype was observed a handful of times. The chain employs TRBV7-9 and TRBJ1-2; D gene ambiguous. The specimen was cord blood. The receptor's source is a newborn girl in good health. Here the CDR3 DNA reads TGTGCCAGCAGCTTAGCCGCCATGGGCCATGGCTACACCTTC. Protein sequence: CASSLAAMGHGYTF.